A selection of T cell receptor beta chains follows, all from one sample in a study of shared clonotypes between healthy human individuals. Assay: immunoSEQ multiplex PCR; the TCRdb copy retains only in-frame clones and omits some. The sample contains roughly 2,300,000 clones, less than 95% of which appear only once. The source material was naive CD4+ T cells from PBMCs. Receptors originate from a man aged 18-30 years in good health. Some clones in this sample may be carry-over from other donors' samples. Both conserved end residues are part of each CDR3. Each record gives: J gene, V gene, CDR3 protein.

J gene: TRBJ1-1
V gene: TRBV19
CDR3 protein: CASSIGGRGWDTEAFF

J gene: TRBJ2-3
V gene: TRBV11-2
CDR3 protein: CASSFTSGVFTDTQYF

J gene: TRBJ1-4
V gene: TRBV30
CDR3 protein: CAWSVRIGLGDEKLFF

J gene: TRBJ2-7
V gene: TRBV4-1
CDR3 protein: CASSYGQAYSYEQYF

J gene: TRBJ1-4
V gene: TRBV5-1
CDR3 protein: CASSMGPTEKLFF

J gene: TRBJ2-7
V gene: TRBV27
CDR3 protein: CASSPGLAGLYEQYF

J gene: TRBJ2-1
V gene: TRBV7-9
CDR3 protein: CASSFETSGIYNEQFF

J gene: TRBJ2-1
V gene: TRBV5-1
CDR3 protein: CASSLGVRGEQFF

J gene: TRBJ1-1
V gene: TRBV5-4
CDR3 protein: CASTPDSRVTEAFF

J gene: TRBJ1-3
V gene: TRBV7-3
CDR3 protein: CASSSGPGGGNTIYF

J gene: TRBJ2-7
V gene: TRBV30
CDR3 protein: CAWSVRRRISYEQYF

J gene: TRBJ2-6
V gene: TRBV9
CDR3 protein: CASSPDISGANVLTF

J gene: TRBJ2-1
V gene: TRBV9
CDR3 protein: CASSALELVATREQFF

J gene: TRBJ1-3
V gene: TRBV5-1
CDR3 protein: CASSLSPLSSGNTIYF

J gene: TRBJ2-7
V gene: TRBV7-8
CDR3 protein: CASSWTSGDYEQYF

J gene: TRBJ1-2
V gene: TRBV27
CDR3 protein: CASSLRNSNYGYTF

J gene: TRBJ1-5
V gene: TRBV25-1
CDR3 protein: CASSEFGEKPQHF

J gene: TRBJ2-3
V gene: TRBV4-1
CDR3 protein: CASSWGDTQYF

J gene: TRBJ1-4
V gene: TRBV5-4
CDR3 protein: CASSLGQATNEKLFF

J gene: TRBJ2-3
V gene: TRBV7-9
CDR3 protein: CASSLDTQYF

J gene: TRBJ2-7
V gene: TRBV6-6
CDR3 protein: CASSYSRGGGPYEQYF

J gene: TRBJ1-1
V gene: TRBV29-1
CDR3 protein: CSVGGPMNTEAFF

J gene: TRBJ2-4
V gene: TRBV27
CDR3 protein: CASSWSGSKNIQYF

J gene: TRBJ2-2
V gene: TRBV15
CDR3 protein: CATSRVAGANTGELFF

J gene: TRBJ2-7
V gene: TRBV6-1
CDR3 protein: CASRPGTQHGEQYF

J gene: TRBJ2-5
V gene: TRBV28
CDR3 protein: CASSRQGQETQYF

J gene: TRBJ2-3
V gene: TRBV5-5
CDR3 protein: CASSLGTREGITDTQYF

J gene: TRBJ2-3
V gene: TRBV2
CDR3 protein: CASSVIAVDTQYF

J gene: TRBJ2-1
V gene: TRBV11-2
CDR3 protein: CASSPLPTNEQFF

J gene: TRBJ1-5
V gene: TRBV6-1
CDR3 protein: CASSSALGQPQHF

J gene: TRBJ2-4
V gene: TRBV18
CDR3 protein: CASSIGTLAKNIQYF

J gene: TRBJ2-1
V gene: TRBV7-8
CDR3 protein: CASSSGEQFF

J gene: TRBJ2-5
V gene: TRBV29-1
CDR3 protein: CSVSFLWGPAETQYF

J gene: TRBJ2-7
V gene: TRBV19
CDR3 protein: CASSKEWTSATYEQYF

J gene: TRBJ2-3
V gene: TRBV5-1
CDR3 protein: CASQEQSPSTDTQYF

J gene: TRBJ2-1
V gene: TRBV6-4
CDR3 protein: CASSVDGRAVNEQFF

J gene: TRBJ2-1
V gene: TRBV5-1
CDR3 protein: CASSLVGGTGAELF

J gene: TRBJ2-1
V gene: TRBV9
CDR3 protein: CASSVGWEFPYNEQFF

J gene: TRBJ2-1
V gene: TRBV5-8
CDR3 protein: CASSLGLAVYNEQFF

J gene: TRBJ2-1
V gene: TRBV19
CDR3 protein: CASSRAGGVNEQFF